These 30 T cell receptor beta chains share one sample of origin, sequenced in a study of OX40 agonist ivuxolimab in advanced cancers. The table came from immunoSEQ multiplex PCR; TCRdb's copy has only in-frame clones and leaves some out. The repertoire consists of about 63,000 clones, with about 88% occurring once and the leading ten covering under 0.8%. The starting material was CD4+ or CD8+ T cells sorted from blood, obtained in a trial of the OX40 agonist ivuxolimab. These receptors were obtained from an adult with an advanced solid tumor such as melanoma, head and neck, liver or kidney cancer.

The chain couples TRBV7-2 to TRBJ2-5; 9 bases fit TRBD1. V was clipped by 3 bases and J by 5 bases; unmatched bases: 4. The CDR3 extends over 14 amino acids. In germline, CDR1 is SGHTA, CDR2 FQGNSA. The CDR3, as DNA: TGTGCCAGCAGCTTCCGGACAGGGGACGAGACCCAGTACTTC. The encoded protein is CASSFRTGDETQYF.

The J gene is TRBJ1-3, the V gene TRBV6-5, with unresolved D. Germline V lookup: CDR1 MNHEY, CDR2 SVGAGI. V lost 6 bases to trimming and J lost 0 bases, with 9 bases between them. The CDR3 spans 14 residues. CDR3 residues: CASRGFLSGNTIYF. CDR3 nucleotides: TGTGCCAGCAGAGGGTTTCTCTCTGGAAACACCATATATTTT.

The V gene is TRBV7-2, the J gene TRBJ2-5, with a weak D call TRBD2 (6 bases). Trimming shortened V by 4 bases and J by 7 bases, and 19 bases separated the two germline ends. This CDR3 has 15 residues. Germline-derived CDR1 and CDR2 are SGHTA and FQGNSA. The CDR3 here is CASSYPDQMRGTQYF. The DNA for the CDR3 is TGTGCCAGCAGCTACCCTGACCAGATGCGGGGGACCCAGTACTTC.

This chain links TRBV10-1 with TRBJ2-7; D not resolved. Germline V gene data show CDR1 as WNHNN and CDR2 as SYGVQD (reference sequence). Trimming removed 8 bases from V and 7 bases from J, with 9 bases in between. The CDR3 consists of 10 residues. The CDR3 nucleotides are TGCGCCAGCCCAGTGTCGGAGCAGTACTTC. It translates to CASPVSEQYF.

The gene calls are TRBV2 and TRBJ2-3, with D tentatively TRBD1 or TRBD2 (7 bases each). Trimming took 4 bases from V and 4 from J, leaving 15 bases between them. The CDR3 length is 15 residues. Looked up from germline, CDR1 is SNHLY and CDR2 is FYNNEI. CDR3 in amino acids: CASSVRAGGADTQYF. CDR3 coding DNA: TGTGCCAGCAGTGTTAGGGCAGGGGGGGCAGATACGCAGTATTTT.

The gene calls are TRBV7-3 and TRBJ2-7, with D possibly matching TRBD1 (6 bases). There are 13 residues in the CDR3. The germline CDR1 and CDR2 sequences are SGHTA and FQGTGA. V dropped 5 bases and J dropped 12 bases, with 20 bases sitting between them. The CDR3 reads CASSPLPDSPLYF. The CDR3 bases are TGTGCCAGCAGCCCCCTCCCGGACAGTCCATTGTACTTC. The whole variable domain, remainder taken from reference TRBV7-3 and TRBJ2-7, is GAGVSQTPSNKVTEKGKYVELRCDPISGHTALYWYRQSLGQGPEFLIYFQGTGAADDSGLPNDRFFAVRPEGSVSTLKIQRTERGDSAVYLCASSPLPDSPLYFGPGTRLTVT.

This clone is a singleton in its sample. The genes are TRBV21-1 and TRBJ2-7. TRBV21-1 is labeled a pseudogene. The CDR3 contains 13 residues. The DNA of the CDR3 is TGTGCCAGCAGCAAAGCGGGTCTCTACGAGCAGTACTTC. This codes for CASSKAGLYEQYF.

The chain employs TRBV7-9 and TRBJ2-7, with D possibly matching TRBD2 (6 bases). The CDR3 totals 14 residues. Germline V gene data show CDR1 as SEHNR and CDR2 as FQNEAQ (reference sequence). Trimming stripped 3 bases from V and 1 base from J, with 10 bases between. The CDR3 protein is CASSLGGTSYEQYF. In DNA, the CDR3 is TGTGCCAGCAGCTTGGGCGGGACGTCCTACGAGCAGTACTTC.

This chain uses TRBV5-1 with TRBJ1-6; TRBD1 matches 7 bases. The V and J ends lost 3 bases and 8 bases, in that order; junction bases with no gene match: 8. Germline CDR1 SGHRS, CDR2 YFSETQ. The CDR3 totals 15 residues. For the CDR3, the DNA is TGCGCCAGCAGCTCGGAGCGGCAGGGGGATTCACCCCTCCACTTT. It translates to CASSSERQGDSPLHF.

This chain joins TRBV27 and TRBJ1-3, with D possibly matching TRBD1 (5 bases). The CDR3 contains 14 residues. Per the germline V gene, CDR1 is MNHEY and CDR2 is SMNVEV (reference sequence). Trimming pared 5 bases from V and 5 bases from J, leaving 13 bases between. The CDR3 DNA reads TGTGCCAGCAGTCCTCAGGGAGGTAGAAACACCATATATTTT. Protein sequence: CASSPQGGRNTIYF.

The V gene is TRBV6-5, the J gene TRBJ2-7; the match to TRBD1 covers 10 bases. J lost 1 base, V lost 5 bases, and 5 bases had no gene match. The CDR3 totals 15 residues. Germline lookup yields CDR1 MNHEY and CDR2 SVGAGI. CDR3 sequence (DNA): TGTGCCAGCAGTCCGACAGGGGGCTCGTCCTACGAGCAGTACTTC. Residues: CASSPTGGSSYEQYF.

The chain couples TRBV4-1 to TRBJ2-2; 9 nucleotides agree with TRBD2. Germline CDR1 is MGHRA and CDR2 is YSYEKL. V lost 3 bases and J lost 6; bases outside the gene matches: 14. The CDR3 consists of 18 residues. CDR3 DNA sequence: TGCGCCAGCAGCCACGGGAGACTAGCGGTCTTAAGGGCCGGGGAGCTGTTTTTT. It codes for CASSHGRLAVLRAGELFF.

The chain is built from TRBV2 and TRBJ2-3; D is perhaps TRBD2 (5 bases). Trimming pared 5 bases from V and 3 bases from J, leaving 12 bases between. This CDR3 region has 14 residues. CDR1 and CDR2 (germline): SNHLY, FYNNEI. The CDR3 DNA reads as TGTGCCAGCAGTTCGAGACTACAAACAGATACGCAGTATTTT. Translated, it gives CASSSRLQTDTQYF.

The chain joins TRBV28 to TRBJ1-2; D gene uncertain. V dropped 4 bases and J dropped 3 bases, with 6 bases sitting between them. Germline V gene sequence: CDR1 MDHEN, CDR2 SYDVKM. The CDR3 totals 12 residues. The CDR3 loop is CASSSGDYGYTF. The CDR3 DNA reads TGTGCCAGCAGTTCGGGCGACTATGGCTACACCTTC.

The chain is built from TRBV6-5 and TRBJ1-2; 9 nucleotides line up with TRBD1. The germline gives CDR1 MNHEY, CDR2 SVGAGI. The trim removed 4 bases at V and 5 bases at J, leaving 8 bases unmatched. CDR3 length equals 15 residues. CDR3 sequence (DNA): TGTGCCAGCAGTTCCGGGACAGGGACTCTTTATGGCTACACCTTC. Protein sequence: CASSSGTGTLYGYTF.

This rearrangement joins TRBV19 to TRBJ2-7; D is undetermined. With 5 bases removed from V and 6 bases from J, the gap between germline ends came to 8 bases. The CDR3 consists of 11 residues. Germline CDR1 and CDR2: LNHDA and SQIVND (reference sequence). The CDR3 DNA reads TGTGCCAGTAGTGGATTTAGCGAGCAGTACTTC. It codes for CASSGFSEQYF.

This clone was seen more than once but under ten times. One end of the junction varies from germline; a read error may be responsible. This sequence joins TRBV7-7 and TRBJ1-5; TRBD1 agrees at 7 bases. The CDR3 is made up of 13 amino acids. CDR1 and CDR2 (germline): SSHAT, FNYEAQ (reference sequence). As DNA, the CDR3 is TGTGCTAGCAGCCCCGGGACAGATCAGCCCCAGCATTTT. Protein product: CASSPGTDQPQHF.

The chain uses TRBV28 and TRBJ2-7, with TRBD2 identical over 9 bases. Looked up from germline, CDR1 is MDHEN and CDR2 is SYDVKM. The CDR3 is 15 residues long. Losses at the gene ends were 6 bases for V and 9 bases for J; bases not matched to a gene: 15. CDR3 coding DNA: TGTGCCAGCAGCGACACTAGCGGGCGGATCCTGAGGCAGTACTTC. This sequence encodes CASSDTSGRILRQYF.

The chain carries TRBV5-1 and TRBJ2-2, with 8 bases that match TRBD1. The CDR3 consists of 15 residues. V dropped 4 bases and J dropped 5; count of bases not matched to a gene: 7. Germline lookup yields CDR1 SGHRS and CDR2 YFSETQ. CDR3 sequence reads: CASSPGQGVTGELFF. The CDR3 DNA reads TGCGCCAGCAGCCCCGGACAGGGAGTTACCGGGGAGCTGTTTTTT.

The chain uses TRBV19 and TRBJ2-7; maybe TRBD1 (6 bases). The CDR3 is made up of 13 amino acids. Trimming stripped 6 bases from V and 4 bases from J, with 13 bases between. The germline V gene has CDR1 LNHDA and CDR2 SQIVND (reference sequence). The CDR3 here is CASSPTTGYEQYF. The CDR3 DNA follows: TGTGCCAGTAGCCCGACCACAGGGTACGAGCAGTACTTC.

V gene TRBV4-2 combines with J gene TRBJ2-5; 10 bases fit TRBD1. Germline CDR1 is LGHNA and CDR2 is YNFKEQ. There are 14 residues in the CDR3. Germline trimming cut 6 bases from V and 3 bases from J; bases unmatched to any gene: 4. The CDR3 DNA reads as TGTGCCAGCAGTGGGGACAGGGGAAAAGAGACCCAGTACTTC. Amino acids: CASSGDRGKETQYF.

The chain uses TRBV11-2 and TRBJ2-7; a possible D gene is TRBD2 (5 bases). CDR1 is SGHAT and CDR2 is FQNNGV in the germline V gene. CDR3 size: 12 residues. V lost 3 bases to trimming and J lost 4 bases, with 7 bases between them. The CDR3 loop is CASSLDSYEQYF. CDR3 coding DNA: TGTGCCAGCAGCTTGGACTCGTACGAGCAGTACTTC.

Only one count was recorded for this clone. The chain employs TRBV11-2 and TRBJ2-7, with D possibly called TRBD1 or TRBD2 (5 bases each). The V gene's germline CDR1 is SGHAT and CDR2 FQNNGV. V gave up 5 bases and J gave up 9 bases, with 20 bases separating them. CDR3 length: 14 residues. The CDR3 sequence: CASSNPGTGVRQYF. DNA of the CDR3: TGTGCCAGCAGCAACCCAGGGACCGGAGTGAGGCAGTACTTC.

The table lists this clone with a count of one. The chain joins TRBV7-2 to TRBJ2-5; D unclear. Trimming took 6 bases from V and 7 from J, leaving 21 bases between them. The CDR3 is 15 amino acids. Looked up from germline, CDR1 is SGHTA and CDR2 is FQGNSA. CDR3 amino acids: CASRLEMPHERTQYF. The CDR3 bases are TGTGCCAGCAGGCTCGAGATGCCTCACGAGAGGACCCAGTACTTC.

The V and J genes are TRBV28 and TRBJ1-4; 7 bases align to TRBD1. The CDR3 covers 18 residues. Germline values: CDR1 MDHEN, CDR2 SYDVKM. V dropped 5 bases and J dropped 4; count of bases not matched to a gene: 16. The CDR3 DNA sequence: TGTGCCAGCAGTACCCGGGGCAGGGGGAATTCGGGTAATGAAAAACTGTTTTTT. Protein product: CASSTRGRGNSGNEKLFF.

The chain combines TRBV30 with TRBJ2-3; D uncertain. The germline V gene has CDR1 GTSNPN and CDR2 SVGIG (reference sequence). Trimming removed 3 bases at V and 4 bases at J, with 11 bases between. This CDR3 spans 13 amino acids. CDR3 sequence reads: CAWSGGSADTQYF. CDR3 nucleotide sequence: TGTGCCTGGAGCGGCGGCAGCGCAGATACGCAGTATTTT.

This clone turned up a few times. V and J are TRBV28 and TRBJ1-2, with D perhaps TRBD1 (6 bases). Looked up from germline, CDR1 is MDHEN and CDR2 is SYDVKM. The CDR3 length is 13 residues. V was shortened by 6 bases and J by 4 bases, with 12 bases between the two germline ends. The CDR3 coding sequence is TGTGCCAGCAGACCGGACAGCCGCTATGGCTACACCTTC. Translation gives CASRPDSRYGYTF.

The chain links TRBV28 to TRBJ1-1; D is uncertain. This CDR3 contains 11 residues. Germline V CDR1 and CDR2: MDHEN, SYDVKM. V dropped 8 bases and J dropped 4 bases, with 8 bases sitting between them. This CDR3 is CASGIITEAFF. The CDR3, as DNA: TGTGCCAGCGGTATTATCACTGAAGCTTTCTTT.

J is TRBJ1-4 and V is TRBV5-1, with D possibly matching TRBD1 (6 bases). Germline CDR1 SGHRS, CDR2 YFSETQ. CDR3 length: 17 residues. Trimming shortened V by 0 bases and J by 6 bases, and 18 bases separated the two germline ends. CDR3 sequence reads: CASSLVGRGSGDEKLFF. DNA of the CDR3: TGCGCCAGCAGCTTGGTTGGCAGGGGATCTGGGGATGAAAAACTGTTTTTT. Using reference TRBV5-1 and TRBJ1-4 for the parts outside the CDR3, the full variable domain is KAGVTQTPRYLIKTRGQQVTLSCSPISGHRSVSWYQQTPGQGLQFLFEYFSETQRNKGNFPGRFSGRQFSNSRSEMNVSTLELGDSALYLCASSLVGRGSGDEKLFFGSGTQLSVL.

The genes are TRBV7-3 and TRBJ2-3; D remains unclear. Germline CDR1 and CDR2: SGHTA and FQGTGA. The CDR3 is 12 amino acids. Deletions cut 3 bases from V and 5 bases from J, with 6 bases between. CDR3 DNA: TGTGCCAGCAGCTTTGGGGAAGATACGCAGTATTTT. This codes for CASSFGEDTQYF.